This TCR beta chain was recovered during a study of patients and donors after allogeneic stem cell transplantation. The CDR3 sequence is 13 residues long. Trimming cost V 4 bases and J 5 bases, with 12 bases left between them. CDR1 SGHRS and CDR2 YFSETQ come from the germline V gene. TCRdb re-derived calls from the RT-PCR reads in MiXCR, one entry per CDR3 protein. In the table there are fewer than 500,000 distinct CDR3 sequences, around 15% of which are singletons. In its sample, this clonotype was seen many times. This chain uses TRBV5-1 with TRBJ1-1; D may be TRBD1 (5 bases). The sequenced sample was blood, either unsorted or a sorted T cell fraction (not recorded which). The sequence was collected from a human donor who was either an allogeneic HSCT recipient or a stem cell or donor lymphocyte infusion donor (not recorded which). It is not recorded whose cells these are; they may come from a transplant donor. The CDR3 reads CASSGGARTEAFF. The DNA for the CDR3 is TGCGCCAGCAGCGGGGGAGCAAGGACTGAAGCTTTCTTT.